These 29 T cell receptor beta chains came from one sample sequenced in a study of cytomegalovirus exposure and HLA in healthy donors. With 60 Vbeta and 13 Jbeta primers, the PCR was carried out. The repertoire was sequenced with immunoSEQ multiplex PCR; TCRdb's copy has only in-frame clones and lacks some. The table lists about 98,000 clones, around 70% of them singletons. The sample comprised PBMCs. The source is a man aged 50-59 years in good health and CMV-seronegative.

The CDR3: CASSSSIPTGTQYF. The CDR3 nucleotides are TGTGCCAGCAGTTCCTCAATCCCGACGGGGACCCAGTACTTC. The chain uses TRBV27 and TRBJ2-5; D gene unclear. V lost 4 bases to trimming and J lost 7 bases, with 16 bases between them. Germline V gives CDR1 MNHEY, CDR2 SMNVEV (reference sequence). The CDR3 loop spans 14 amino acids.

This clone was detected only a few times. The chain has TRBV19 and TRBJ2-3; TRBD1 agrees at 9 bases. This CDR3 has 16 residues. CDR1 and CDR2 (germline): LNHDA, SQIVND (reference sequence). The V and J ends lost 5 bases and 3 bases, in that order; junction bases with no gene match: 9. The CDR3 loop is CASSPIPGQGTDTQYF. Written as DNA, the CDR3 is TGTGCCAGTAGTCCAATCCCGGGACAGGGAACAGATACGCAGTATTTT.

This clone has just a few counts. The chain is built from TRBV28 and TRBJ2-3; TRBD1 aligns across 9 bases. Germline V CDR1 and CDR2: MDHEN, SYDVKM. The CDR3 loop spans 15 amino acids. The J segment lost 5 bases and the V segment lost 7 bases, leaving 10 bases of the junction unmatched. The CDR3 bases are TGTGCCAGCACCCCGGGGACAGGGTTTAGAGATACGCAGTATTTT. Its protein product is CASTPGTGFRDTQYF. The full variable domain, with the rest looked up from reference TRBV28 and TRBJ2-3, is DVKVTQSSRYLVKRTGEKVFLECVQDMDHENMFWYRQDPGLGLRLIYFSYDVKMKEKGDIPEGYSVSREKKERFSLILESASTNQTSMYLCASTPGTGFRDTQYFGPGTRLTVL.

The V and J genes are TRBV9 and TRBJ2-3, with 7 bases matching TRBD1. Germline V gene data show CDR1 as SGDLS and CDR2 as YYNGEE. This CDR3 is 14 amino acids long. V shed 0 bases and J 4 bases; nucleotides not matched to a gene: 2. The CDR3 loop is CASSVVGGPDTQYF. For the CDR3, the DNA is TGTGCCAGCAGCGTAGTAGGGGGCCCAGATACGCAGTATTTT.

This sequence joins TRBV6-1 and TRBJ2-7; D might be TRBD1 (6 bases). This CDR3 region has 14 residues. Trimming pared 4 bases from V and 2 bases from J, leaving 12 bases between. Germline CDR1 reads MNHNS; CDR2 reads SASEGT. The CDR3 region has the DNA TGTGCCAGCAGTGTTGTCCGGACAGCCTACGAGCAGTACTTC. Its translation: CASSVVRTAYEQYF.

The chain carries TRBV7-2 and TRBJ1-1; D unclear. Trimming stripped 8 bases from V and 0 bases from J, with 4 bases between. CDR3 length: 11 residues. Germline V lookup: CDR1 SGHTA, CDR2 FQGNSA. CDR3 in DNA: TGTGCCAGCCTAATGAACACTGAAGCTTTCTTT. It codes for CASLMNTEAFF.

The table lists this clone with a few counts. The junction shows a germline mismatch at one end, possibly a read error. CDR3 in DNA: TGTTCCAGCAGCAACCGAGGGAATGGCTACACCTTC. It translates to CSSSNRGNGYTF. This chain links TRBV7-9 with TRBJ1-2; D uncertain. This CDR3 is built from 12 residues. Germline CDR1 is SEHNR and CDR2 is FQNEAQ (reference sequence).

The V and J genes are TRBV28 and TRBJ2-3; D is possibly TRBD1 (6 bases). CDR3 length equals 16 residues. Germline V gene sequence: CDR1 MDHEN, CDR2 SYDVKM. The ends were cut back, 4 bases at V and 10 bases at J, with 24 bases in the middle. The CDR3 DNA reads TGTGCCAGCAGTTCCGGACAGCCCGGAATGGGATCCGCGCAGTATTTT. This gives the protein CASSSGQPGMGSAQYF. The full variable domain, rest sourced from reference TRBV28 and TRBJ2-3, is DVKVTQSSRYLVKRTGEKVFLECVQDMDHENMFWYRQDPGLGLRLIYFSYDVKMKEKGDIPEGYSVSREKKERFSLILESASTNQTSMYLCASSSGQPGMGSAQYFGPGTRLTVL.

This clone was picked up a small number of times. The CDR3: CASSYSRTGEAFF. In DNA, the CDR3 is TGTGCCAGCAGTTACTCACGGACAGGTGAAGCTTTCTTT. The rearrangement uses TRBV6-6 and TRBJ1-1, with 7 bases aligning to TRBD1. Germline assignment: CDR1 MNHNY and CDR2 SVGAGI (reference sequence). CDR3 length: 13 residues. J gave up 7 bases and V 0 bases, and 2 bases lay outside the gene matches.

Comments on this clone: The same CDR3 is also encoded by other DNA sequences in this sample. The chain combines TRBV5-1 with TRBJ2-3; the match to TRBD2 covers 10 bases. Unmatched junction bases numbered 5, after V lost 2 bases and J lost 2 bases. The germline CDR1 and CDR2 sequences are SGHRS and YFSETQ. The CDR3 sequence is 16 residues long. CDR3 bases: TGCGCCAGCAGCTTACGGCTAGCGGGAGACACAGATACGCAGTATTTT. Its translation is CASSLRLAGDTDTQYF. The variable domain in full, completed from reference TRBV5-1 and TRBJ2-3, reads KAGVTQTPRYLIKTRGQQVTLSCSPISGHRSVSWYQQTPGQGLQFLFEYFSETQRNKGNFPGRFSGRQFSNSRSEMNVSTLELGDSALYLCASSLRLAGDTDTQYFGPGTRLTVL.

The CDR3 protein is CASSVGQGALYEQYF. Here the CDR3 DNA reads TGTGCCAGCAGCGTGGGACAGGGGGCTCTATACGAGCAGTACTTC. The rearrangement joins TRBV6-1 to TRBJ2-7; 12 bases match TRBD1. The CDR3 is 15 amino acids. After removal of 6 bases from V and 4 bases from J, the junction contained 7 bases not matched to a gene. Per the germline V gene, CDR1 is MNHNS and CDR2 is SASEGT.

J is TRBJ2-3 and V is TRBV6-1; possibly TRBD2 for D (5 bases). The germline gives CDR1 MNHNS, CDR2 SASEGT. This CDR3 is built from 13 residues. Between the trimmed V and J ends, which lost 8 bases and 5 bases, there was a span of 14 bases. The DNA of the CDR3 is TGTGCCAGCGGTTTGGGAGTGGAAGATACGCAGTATTTT. It translates to CASGLGVEDTQYF.

V gene TRBV14 combines with J gene TRBJ2-1, with D maybe TRBD1 (6 bases). Trimming stripped 3 bases from V and 8 bases from J, with 11 bases between. The CDR3 sequence is 13 residues long. Per germline, CDR1 SGHDN and CDR2 FVKESK. CDR3 protein: CASSQIRGHEQFF. The CDR3 coding sequence is TGTGCCAGCAGCCAGATCAGGGGTCATGAGCAGTTCTTC.

Only a few counts were recorded for this clone. V and J are TRBV6-7 and TRBJ1-3; 11 bases map to TRBD1. TRBV6-7 qualifies as an ORF whose function is uncertain. J lost 2 bases, V lost 3 bases, and 18 bases had no gene match. The CDR3 is made up of 21 amino acids. CDR3 sequence reads: CASSYTGWGGQGDRAGNTIYF. The CDR3 nucleotides read TGTGCCAGCAGTTATACTGGGTGGGGGGGACAGGGGGATCGGGCTGGAAACACCATATATTTT.

V usage is TRBV15 and J usage is TRBJ1-4, with a possible D match to TRBD1 (6 bases). Germline V gene data show CDR1 as LNHNV and CDR2 as YYDKDF (reference sequence). V dropped 1 base and J dropped 4 bases, with 10 bases sitting between them. CDR3 length equals 15 residues. Here the CDR3 reads CATSRGTVLNEKLFF. CDR3 in DNA: TGTGCCACCAGCAGAGGGACAGTCCTTAATGAAAAACTGTTTTTT.

With regard to this clone: At one of its ends the junction is not consistent with the germline gene, which may arise from a read error. The gene calls are TRBV4-2 and TRBJ2-5; D ambiguous. The J call is uncertain, as TRBJ2-7 better fits the DNA end. Looked up from germline, CDR1 is LGHNA and CDR2 is YNFKEQ. This CDR3 has 13 residues. The CDR3 nucleotides are TGTGCCAGCAGCCTCGACACTTCCTCCGAGCAGTACTTC. This gives the protein CASSLDTSSEQYF.

The chain carries TRBV2 and TRBJ2-2, with 8 bases aligning to TRBD1. CDR3 length: 15 residues. Germline V gives CDR1 SNHLY, CDR2 FYNNEI. V shed 6 bases and J 5 bases; nucleotides not matched to a gene: 8. The CDR3 sequence: CASRYRGAMTGELFF. CDR3 nucleotides: TGTGCCAGCAGATACAGGGGGGCGATGACCGGGGAGCTGTTTTTT.

The rearrangement uses TRBV5-1 and TRBJ1-3; 7 nucleotides match TRBD1. The germline V gene encodes CDR1 SGHRS and CDR2 YFSETQ. J gave up 0 bases and V 4 bases, and 7 bases lay outside the gene matches. The CDR3 runs 16 residues. The CDR3 spells CASSPGTEYSGNTIYF. The DNA of the CDR3 is TGCGCCAGCAGCCCCGGGACAGAGTACTCTGGAAACACCATATATTTT.

This sequence joins TRBV30 and TRBJ2-5, with TRBD2 matching over 11 bases. The tail of the sequence fits TRBJ2-7 better, so the J call may be wrong. CDR1 and CDR2 (germline): GTSNPN, SVGIG (reference sequence). The CDR3 has 16 amino acids. The CDR3: CAWRPPGLAASYEQYF. The CDR3 DNA reads TGTGCCTGGAGGCCACCGGGACTAGCGGCCTCCTACGAGCAGTACTTC.

This chain links TRBV28 with TRBJ2-1, with TRBD2 identical over 7 bases. The CDR3 contains 15 residues. Germline-derived CDR1 and CDR2 are MDHEN and SYDVKM. The V and J ends lost 7 bases and 8 bases, in that order; junction bases with no gene match: 14. The CDR3 is CASTPITQRGHEQFF. The CDR3 DNA sequence: TGTGCCAGCACCCCAATCACCCAGCGGGGACATGAGCAGTTCTTC.

J is TRBJ1-5 and V is TRBV2, with unresolved D. Germline V gives CDR1 SNHLY, CDR2 FYNNEI. V lost 1 base and J 0 bases, leaving 16 bases between the germline ends. The CDR3 has 18 amino acids. CDR3 nucleotides: TGTGCCAGCAGTGAAGTCAGATCAGGATCGTATAGCAATCAGCCCCAGCATTTT. It encodes CASSEVRSGSYSNQPQHF.

About this clone itself: The junction does not match germline at one end; this may be a read error. J is TRBJ2-3 and V is TRBV6-1; the D gene is possibly TRBD1 (5 bases). This CDR3 has 12 amino acids. Germline-derived CDR1 and CDR2 are MNHNS and SASEGT. CDR3 residues: CASSEAQEPGRF. In DNA, the CDR3 is TGTGCCAGCAGTGAAGCACAGGAGCCCGGTCGTTTT.

The J gene is TRBJ2-7, the V gene TRBV9; D gene ambiguous. In germline, CDR1 is SGDLS, CDR2 YYNGEE. The CDR3 has 15 residues. V was cut by 0 bases and J by 3 bases, with 13 bases left in between. The CDR3 is CASSVDPNWSYEQYF. CDR3 nucleotides: TGTGCCAGCAGCGTAGACCCGAACTGGAGCTACGAGCAGTACTTC. Looking up the rest from reference TRBV9 and TRBJ2-7 gives the full variable domain: DSGVTQTPKHLITATGQRVTLRCSPRSGDLSVYWYQQSLDQGLQFLIQYYNGEERAKGNILERFSAQQFPDLHSELNLSSLELGDSALYFCASSVDPNWSYEQYFGPGTRLTVT.

The V and J genes are TRBV19 and TRBJ1-1; weak D call: TRBD1 (6 bases). V dropped 1 base and J dropped 4 bases, with 7 bases sitting between them. This CDR3 has 13 residues. Germline assignment: CDR1 LNHDA and CDR2 SQIVND (reference sequence). The CDR3 protein is CASSIGGGTEAFF. The CDR3 nucleotides are TGTGCCAGTAGTATAGGAGGGGGCACTGAAGCTTTCTTT.

The chain links TRBV15 to TRBJ2-5; tentative D call: TRBD1 (6 bases). The assigned J gene may be wrong: the sequence end matches TRBJ2-7 better. CDR1 and CDR2 (germline): LNHNV, YYDKDF (reference sequence). This CDR3 region has 13 residues. The CDR3 nucleotides are TGTGCCACCCAACGGGACACCTCCTACGAGCAGTACTTC. Its protein product is CATQRDTSYEQYF.

About this clone itself: The limits of the CDR3 on the DNA are not certain, so only TCRdb's listed CDR3 is given. This chain uses TRBV28 with TRBJ2-5; the table's D call, TRBD2, was not checked against the DNA. Germline CDR1 is MDHEN and CDR2 is SYDVKM. The CDR3 spans 13 amino acids, including both terminal residues. The CDR3 spells CASSSSVSYEQYF.

The chain combines TRBV19 with TRBJ2-1; D remains unclear. The CDR3 spans 14 residues. Deletions cut 3 bases from V and 10 bases from J, with 16 bases between. Germline V gives CDR1 LNHDA, CDR2 SQIVND (reference sequence). DNA of the CDR3: TGTGCCAGTAGTATCATAGAATTTGGTCAAGAGCAGTTCTTC. Translated, it gives CASSIIEFGQEQFF.

The chain carries TRBV10-3 and TRBJ2-1; 8 positions agree with TRBD2. This CDR3 contains 15 residues. Germline V CDR1 and CDR2: ENHRY, SYGVKD. V trimming: 4 bases; J trimming: 5 bases; junction bases outside the gene matches: 7. CDR3 amino acids: CAISVGGGTNNEQFF. The CDR3 nucleotides read TGTGCCATCAGTGTGGGCGGGGGGACGAACAATGAGCAGTTCTTC.

The chain combines TRBV5-6 with TRBJ2-7, with a weak D call TRBD2 (5 bases). The CDR3 loop spans 14 amino acids. V lost 4 bases to trimming and J lost 7 bases, with 18 bases between them. The V gene's germline CDR1 is SGHDT and CDR2 YYEEEE. DNA of the CDR3: TGTGCCAGCAGCCGGACCGGGATTCTATGGGAGCAGTACTTC. Amino acids: CASSRTGILWEQYF. Together with reference TRBV5-6 and TRBJ2-7, the CDR3 gives the full variable domain: DAGVTQSPTHLIKTRGQQVTLRCSPKSGHDTVSWYQQALGQGPQFIFQYYEEEERQRGNFPDRFSGHQFPNYSSELNVNALLLGDSALYLCASSRTGILWEQYFGPGTRLTVT.